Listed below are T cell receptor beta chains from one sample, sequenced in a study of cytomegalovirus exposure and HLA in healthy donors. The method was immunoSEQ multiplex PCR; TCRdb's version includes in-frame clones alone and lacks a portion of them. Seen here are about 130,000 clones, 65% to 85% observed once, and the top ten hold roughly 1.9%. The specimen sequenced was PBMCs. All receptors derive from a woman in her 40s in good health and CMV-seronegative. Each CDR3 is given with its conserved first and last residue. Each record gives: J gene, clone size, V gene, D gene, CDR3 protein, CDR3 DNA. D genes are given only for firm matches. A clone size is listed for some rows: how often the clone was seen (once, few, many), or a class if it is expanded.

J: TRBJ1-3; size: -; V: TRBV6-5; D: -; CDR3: CASLTRSGNTIYF; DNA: TGTGCCAGCCTAACGCGCTCTGGAAACACCATATATTTT
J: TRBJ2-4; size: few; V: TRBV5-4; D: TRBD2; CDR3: CASSISGGAVNIQYF; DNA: TGTGCCAGCAGCATTAGCGGGGGGGCCGTTAACATTCAGTACTTC
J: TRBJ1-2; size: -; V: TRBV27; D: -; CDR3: CASSLYSQGGGYTF; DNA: TGTGCCAGCAGTTTATATAGCCAGGGAGGTGGCTACACCTTC
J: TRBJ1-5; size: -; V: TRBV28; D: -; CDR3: CASTRTLASNQPQHF; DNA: TGTGCCAGCACCAGGACTCTAGCCAGCAATCAGCCCCAGCATTTT
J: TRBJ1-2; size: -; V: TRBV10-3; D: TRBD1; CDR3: CAISEGTGVYGYTF; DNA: TGTGCCATCAGTGAGGGGACAGGGGTTTATGGCTACACCTTC
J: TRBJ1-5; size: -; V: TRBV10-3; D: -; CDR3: CAISDGGSTDGNQPQHF; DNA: TGTGCCATCAGTGATGGCGGATCCACCGACGGCAATCAGCCCCAGCATTTT
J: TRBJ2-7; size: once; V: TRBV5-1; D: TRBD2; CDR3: CASSLTAAGGKRGWYEQYF; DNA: TGCGCCAGCAGCTTGACGGCCGCGGGCGGAAAGCGGGGGTGGTACGAGCAGTACTTC
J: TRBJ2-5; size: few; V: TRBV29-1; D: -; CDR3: CSVGRGGGNFGEETQYF; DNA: TGCAGCGTGGGGAGGGGGGGCGGTAACTTTGGGGAAGAGACCCAGTACTTC
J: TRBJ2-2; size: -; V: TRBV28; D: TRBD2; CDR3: CASSLPGAGGGTGELFF; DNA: TGTGCCAGCAGCCTCCCGGGAGCGGGGGGTGGCACCGGGGAGCTGTTTTTT
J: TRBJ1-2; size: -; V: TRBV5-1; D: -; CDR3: CASSLAQGGYTF; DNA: TGCGCCAGCAGCTTGGCCCAGGGTGGCTACACCTTC
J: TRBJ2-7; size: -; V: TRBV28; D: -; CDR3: CASSLERRPYEQYF; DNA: TGTGCCAGCAGTTTGGAGCGGAGGCCCTACGAGCAGTACTTC
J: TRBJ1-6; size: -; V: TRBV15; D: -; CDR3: CATSRDRTLSNSPLHF; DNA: TGTGCCACCAGCAGAGATCGGACACTTAGTAATTCACCCCTCCACTTT
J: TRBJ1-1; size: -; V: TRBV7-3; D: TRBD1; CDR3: CASSSQGTGRAFF; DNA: TGTGCCAGCAGCTCCCAGGGGACAGGGCGGGCTTTCTTT
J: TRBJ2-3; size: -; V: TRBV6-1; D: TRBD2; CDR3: CASRAPGLASDTQYF; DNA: TGTGCCAGCAGGGCACCGGGACTAGCGTCAGATACGCAGTATTTT
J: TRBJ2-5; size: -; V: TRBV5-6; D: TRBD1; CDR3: CASSGRQGGTETQYF; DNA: TGTGCCAGCAGCGGAAGACAGGGGGGGACAGAGACCCAGTACTTC
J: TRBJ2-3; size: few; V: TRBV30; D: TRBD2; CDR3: CAWSVRGGWADTQYF; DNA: TGTGCCTGGAGTGTCCGGGGGGGCTGGGCAGATACGCAGTATTTT
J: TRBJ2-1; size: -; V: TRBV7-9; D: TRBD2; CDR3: CASSFPGLLGVEQFF; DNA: TGTGCCAGCAGCTTCCCGGGACTATTAGGTGTTGAGCAGTTCTTC
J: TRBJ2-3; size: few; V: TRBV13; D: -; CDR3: CASSLGDFHTDTQYF; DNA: TGTGCCAGCAGCTTAGGGGACTTTCACACAGATACGCAGTATTTT
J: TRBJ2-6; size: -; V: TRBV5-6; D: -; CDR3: CASRAGANGLTF; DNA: TGTGCCAGCAGGGCTGGGGCCAACGGCCTGACTTTC
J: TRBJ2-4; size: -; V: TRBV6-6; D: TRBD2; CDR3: CASSPLGGSNIQYF; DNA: TGTGCCAGCAGCCCCCTTGGCGGGAGTAACATTCAGTACTTC
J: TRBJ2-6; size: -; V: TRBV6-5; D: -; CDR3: CASSLQGSGANVLTF; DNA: TGTGCCAGCAGTCTACAGGGCTCTGGGGCCAACGTCCTGACTTTC
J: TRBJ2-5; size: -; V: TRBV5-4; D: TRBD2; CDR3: CASSLSGGLAETQYF; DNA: TGTGCCAGCAGCTTGTCGGGGGGGCTTGCAGAGACCCAGTACTTC
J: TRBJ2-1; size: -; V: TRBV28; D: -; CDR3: CASIPGDDSYNEQFF; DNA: TGTGCCAGCATCCCAGGTGACGACTCCTACAATGAGCAGTTCTTC
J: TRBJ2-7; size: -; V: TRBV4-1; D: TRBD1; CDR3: CASSPGGDEQYF; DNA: TGCGCCAGCAGCCCAGGGGGCGACGAGCAGTACTTC
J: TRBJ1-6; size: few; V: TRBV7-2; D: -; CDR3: CASSPQGNSPLHF; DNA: TGTGCCAGCAGCCCCCAGGGGAATTCACCCCTCCACTTT
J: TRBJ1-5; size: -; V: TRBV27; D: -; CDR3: CASSSEGGQAQHF; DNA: TGTGCCAGCAGTTCAGAAGGGGGTCAGGCCCAGCATTTT
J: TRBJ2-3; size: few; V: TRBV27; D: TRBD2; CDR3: CASSSSGGTDTQYF; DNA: TGTGCCAGCAGTTCTAGCGGCGGCACAGATACGCAGTATTTT
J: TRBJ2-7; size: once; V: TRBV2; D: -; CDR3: CASSRAYEQYF; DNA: TGTGCCAGCAGCCGCGCCTACGAGCAGTACTTC
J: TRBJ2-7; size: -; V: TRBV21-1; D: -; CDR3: CASSKLGGDSPYEQYF; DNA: TGTGCCAGCAGCAAACTAGGGGGGGATTCCCCCTACGAGCAGTACTTC
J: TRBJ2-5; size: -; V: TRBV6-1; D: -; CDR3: CASSELEGGPQETQYF; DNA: TGTGCCAGCAGTGAATTGGAGGGGGGGCCCCAAGAGACCCAGTACTTC
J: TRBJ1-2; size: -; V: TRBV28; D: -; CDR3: CASSLADRFDGYTF; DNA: TGTGCCAGCAGTTTAGCAGACAGGTTCGATGGCTACACCTTC
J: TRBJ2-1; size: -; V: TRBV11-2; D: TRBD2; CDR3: CASSSTSGSSYNEQFF; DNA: TGTGCCAGCAGTTCGACTAGCGGAAGCTCCTACAATGAGCAGTTCTTC
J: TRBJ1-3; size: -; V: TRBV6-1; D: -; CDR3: CASGRGGNTIYF; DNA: TGTGCCAGCGGGAGGGGAGGAAACACCATATATTTT
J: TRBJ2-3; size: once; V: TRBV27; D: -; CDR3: CASSLEGIALDTQYF; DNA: TGTGCCAGCAGTTTAGAGGGAATAGCTCTAGATACGCAGTATTTT
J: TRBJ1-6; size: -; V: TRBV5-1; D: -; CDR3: CASSLAQQNSPLHF; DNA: TGCGCCAGCAGCTTGGCCCAACAGAATTCACCCCTCCACTTT
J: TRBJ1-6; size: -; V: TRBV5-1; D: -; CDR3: CASSLEVGTGSPLHF; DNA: TGCGCCAGCAGCTTGGAGGTGGGTACAGGTTCACCCCTCCACTTT
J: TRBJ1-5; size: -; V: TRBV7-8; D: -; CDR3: CASSPGENQPQHF; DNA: TGTGCCAGCAGTCCAGGTGAAAATCAGCCCCAGCATTTT
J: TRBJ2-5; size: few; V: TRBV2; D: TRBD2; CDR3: CASSEGSGGQEAQYF; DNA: TGTGCCAGCAGTGAAGGTAGCGGGGGGCAAGAGGCCCAGTACTTC
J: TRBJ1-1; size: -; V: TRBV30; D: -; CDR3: CAWSVLEGRMNTEAFF; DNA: TGCGCCTGGAGTGTACTCGAGGGTAGAATGAACACTGAAGCTTTCTTT
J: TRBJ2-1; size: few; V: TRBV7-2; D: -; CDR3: CASSLVRGNNEQFF; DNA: TGTGCCAGCAGCTTAGTGAGGGGGAACAATGAGCAGTTCTTC
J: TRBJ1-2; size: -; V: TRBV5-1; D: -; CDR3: CASSLGPANNYGYTF; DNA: TGCGCCAGCAGCTTGGGACCAGCGAATAACTATGGCTACACCTTC
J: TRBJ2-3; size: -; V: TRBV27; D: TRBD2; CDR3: CASSFSGGVRGTDTQYF; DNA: TGTGCCAGCAGTTTTAGCGGGGGGGTACGAGGCACAGATACGCAGTATTTT
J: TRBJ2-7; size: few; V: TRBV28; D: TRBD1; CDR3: CASSFKRQGSTYEQYF; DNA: TGTGCCAGCAGTTTTAAGCGACAGGGCTCGACCTACGAGCAGTACTTC
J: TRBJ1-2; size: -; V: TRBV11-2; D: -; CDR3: CASTPQGHYGYTF; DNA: TGTGCCAGCACCCCACAGGGCCACTATGGCTACACCTTC
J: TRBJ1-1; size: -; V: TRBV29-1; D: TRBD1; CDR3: CSVESSVNRGPGTEAFF; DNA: TGCAGCGTTGAATCGTCAGTGAACAGGGGGCCAGGTACTGAAGCTTTCTTT
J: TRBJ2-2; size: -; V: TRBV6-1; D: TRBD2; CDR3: CASSELAGGHTGELFF; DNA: TGTGCCAGCAGTGAACTGGCGGGAGGACACACCGGGGAGCTGTTTTTT
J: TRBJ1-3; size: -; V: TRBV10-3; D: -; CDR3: CAILEGNTIYF; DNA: TGTGCCATCTTAGAGGGAAACACCATATATTTT
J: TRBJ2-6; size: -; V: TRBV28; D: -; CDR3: CARYRDSGANGLTF; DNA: TGTGCCAGGTATCGGGACTCTGGGGCCAACGGCCTGACTTTC
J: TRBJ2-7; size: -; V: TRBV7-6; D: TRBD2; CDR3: CASSLVPPGTTIYEQYF; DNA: TGTGCCAGCAGCTTAGTTCCCCCCGGGACTACAATATACGAGCAGTACTTC
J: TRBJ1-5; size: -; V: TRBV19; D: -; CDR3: CASTPEGFGNQPQHF; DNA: TGTGCCAGTACCCCGGAGGGATTTGGCAATCAGCCCCAGCATTTT
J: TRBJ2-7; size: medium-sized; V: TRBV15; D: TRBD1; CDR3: CATSDLGSSTGGRYEQYF; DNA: TGTGCCACCAGCGATCTGGGGTCGTCGACAGGGGGACGGTACGAGCAGTACTTC
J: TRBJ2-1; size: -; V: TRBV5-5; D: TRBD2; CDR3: CASSEHGTGGRDEQFF; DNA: TGTGCCAGCAGCGAGCACGGGACGGGGGGAAGGGATGAGCAGTTCTTC
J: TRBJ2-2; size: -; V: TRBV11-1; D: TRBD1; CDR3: CASRSQGAGELFF; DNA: TGTGCCAGCAGGAGTCAGGGGGCCGGGGAGCTGTTTTTT
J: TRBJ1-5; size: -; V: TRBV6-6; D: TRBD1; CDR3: CASSYPGTDNQPQHF; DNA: TGTGCCAGCAGTTACCCCGGGACAGATAATCAGCCCCAGCATTTT
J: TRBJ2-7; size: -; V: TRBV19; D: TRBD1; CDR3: CASSIRTGARNEQYF; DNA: TGTGCCAGTAGTATTAGGACAGGGGCCAGGAACGAGCAGTACTTC